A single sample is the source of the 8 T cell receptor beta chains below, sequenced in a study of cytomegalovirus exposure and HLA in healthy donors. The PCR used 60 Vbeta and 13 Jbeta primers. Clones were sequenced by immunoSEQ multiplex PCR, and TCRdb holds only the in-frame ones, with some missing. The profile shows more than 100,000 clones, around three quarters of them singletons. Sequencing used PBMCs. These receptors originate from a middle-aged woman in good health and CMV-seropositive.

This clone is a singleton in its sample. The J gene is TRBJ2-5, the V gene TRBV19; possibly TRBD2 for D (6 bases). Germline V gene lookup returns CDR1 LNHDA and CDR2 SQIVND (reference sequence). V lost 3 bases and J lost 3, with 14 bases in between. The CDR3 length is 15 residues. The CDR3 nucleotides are TGTGCCAGTAGTATTACGGGGACTGGGAAAGAGACCCAGTACTTC. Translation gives CASSITGTGKETQYF.

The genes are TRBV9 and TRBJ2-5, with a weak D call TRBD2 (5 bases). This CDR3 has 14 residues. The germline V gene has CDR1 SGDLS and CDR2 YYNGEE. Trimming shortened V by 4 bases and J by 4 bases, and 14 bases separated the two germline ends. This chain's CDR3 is CASSPGPRGETQYF. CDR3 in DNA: TGTGCCAGCAGCCCTGGGCCTCGGGGAGAGACCCAGTACTTC.

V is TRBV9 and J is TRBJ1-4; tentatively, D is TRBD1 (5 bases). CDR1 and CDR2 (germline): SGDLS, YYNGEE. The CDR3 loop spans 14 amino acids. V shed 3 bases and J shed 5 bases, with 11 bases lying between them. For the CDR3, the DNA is TGTGCCAGCAGCGAGGGAGGGGAGAATGAAAAACTGTTTTTT. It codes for CASSEGGENEKLFF.

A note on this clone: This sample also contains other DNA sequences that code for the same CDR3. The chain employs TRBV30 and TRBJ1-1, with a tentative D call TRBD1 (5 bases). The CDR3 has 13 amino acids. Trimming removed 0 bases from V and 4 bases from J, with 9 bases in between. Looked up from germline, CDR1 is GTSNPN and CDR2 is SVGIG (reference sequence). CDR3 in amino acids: CAWSVRGGTEAFF. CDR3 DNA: TGTGCCTGGAGTGTACGGGGGGGCACTGAAGCTTTCTTT.

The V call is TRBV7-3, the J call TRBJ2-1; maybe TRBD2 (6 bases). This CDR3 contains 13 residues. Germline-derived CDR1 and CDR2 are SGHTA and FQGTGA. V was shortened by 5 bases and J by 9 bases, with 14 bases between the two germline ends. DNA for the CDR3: TGTGCCAGCAGCGGAGGAGCGGGTGGTGAGCAGTTCTTC. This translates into CASSGGAGGEQFF. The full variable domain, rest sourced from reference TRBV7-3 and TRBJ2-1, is GAGVSQTPSNKVTEKGKYVELRCDPISGHTALYWYRQSLGQGPEFLIYFQGTGAADDSGLPNDRFFAVRPEGSVSTLKIQRTERGDSAVYLCASSGGAGGEQFFGPGTRLTVL.

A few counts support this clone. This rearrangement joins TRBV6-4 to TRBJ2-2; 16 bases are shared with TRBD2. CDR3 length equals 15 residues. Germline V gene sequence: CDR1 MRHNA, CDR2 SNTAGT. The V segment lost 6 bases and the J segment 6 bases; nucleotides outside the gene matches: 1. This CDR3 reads CASRGLAGGPGELFF. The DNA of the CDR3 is TGTGCCAGCAGGGGACTAGCGGGAGGGCCCGGGGAGCTGTTTTTT.

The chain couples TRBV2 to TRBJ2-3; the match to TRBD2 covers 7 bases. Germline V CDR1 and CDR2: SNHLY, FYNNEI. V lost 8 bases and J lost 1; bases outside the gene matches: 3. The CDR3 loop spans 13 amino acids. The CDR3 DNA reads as TGTGCCAGCGTTACTAGCGGCACAGATACGCAGTATTTT. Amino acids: CASVTSGTDTQYF.

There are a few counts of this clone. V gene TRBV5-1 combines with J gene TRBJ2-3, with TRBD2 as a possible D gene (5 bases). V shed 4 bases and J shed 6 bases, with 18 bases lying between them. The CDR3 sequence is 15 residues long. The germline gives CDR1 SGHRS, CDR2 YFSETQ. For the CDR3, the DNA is TGCGCCAGCAGCGCGGGCGTTTTGGTCGAGGATACGCAGTATTTT. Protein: CASSAGVLVEDTQYF.